Each of the 16 T cell receptor beta chains below was sequenced from the same sample in a study of cytomegalovirus exposure and HLA in healthy donors. The PCR employed 60 Vbeta primers together with 13 Jbeta primers. Libraries were prepared by immunoSEQ multiplex PCR; TCRdb keeps only in-frame clonotypes and omits some of them. The table for this sample gives around 210,000 clones. The sequencing sample was made of PBMCs. The receptors were sampled from a girl aged 2-10 years in good health and CMV-seropositive.

The rearrangement joins TRBV7-9 to TRBJ2-3; D is possibly TRBD1 (6 bases). Trimming took off 4 bases at V and 2 bases at J, with 19 bases between the two ends. Germline V gives CDR1 SEHNR, CDR2 FQNEAQ (reference sequence). The CDR3 contains 17 residues. For the CDR3, the DNA is TGTGCCAGCAGCTCCCTCTTACCAGACAGGACCACAGATACGCAGTATTTT. It is translated as CASSSLLPDRTTDTQYF.

The chain recombines TRBV29-1 with TRBJ2-3; the match to TRBD2 covers 10 bases. Germline lookup yields CDR1 SQVTM and CDR2 ANQGSEA. Germline trimming cut 5 bases from V and 1 base from J; bases unmatched to any gene: 9. This CDR3 contains 16 residues. In nucleotides, the CDR3 is TGCAGCGTTTCTTTCTCCGGGACTAGCGGCACAGATACGCAGTATTTT. This gives the protein CSVSFSGTSGTDTQYF.

The chain has TRBV5-4 and TRBJ2-1; D remains unclear. CDR1 and CDR2 (germline): SGHNT, YYREEE (reference sequence). V lost 3 bases to trimming and J lost 7 bases, with 5 bases between them. The length of the CDR3 is 11 residues. The CDR3 DNA follows: TGTGCCAGCAGCTCCAGGAATGAGCAGTTCTTC. This codes for CASSSRNEQFF.

This chain connects TRBV20-1 to TRBJ2-7; 7 bases align to TRBD2. This CDR3 comprises 11 residues. Germline loops: CDR1 DFQATT, CDR2 SNEGSKA (reference sequence). Trimming took 0 bases from V and 10 from J; bases not matched to a gene: 3. The CDR3 DNA follows: TGCAGTGCTAGAGAGGGACTAACACAGTACTTC. Amino acids: CSAREGLTQYF.

The CDR3 protein is CASSKTSSLTGELFF. The CDR3 region has the DNA TGTGCCAGCAGTAAAACCTCTAGTCTCACCGGGGAGCTGTTTTTT. J is TRBJ2-2 and V is TRBV6-5; D is ambiguous. The V gene's germline CDR1 is MNHEY and CDR2 SVGAGI. V lost 5 bases, J lost 4 bases, and 14 bases lay in between. This CDR3 is 15 amino acids long.

The genes are TRBV5-4 and TRBJ2-3; D might be TRBD1 (5 bases). This CDR3 is 15 amino acids long. V lost 0 bases, J lost 2 bases, and 10 bases lay in between. The germline V gene encodes CDR1 SGHNT and CDR2 YYREEE (reference sequence). The CDR3 region has the DNA TGTGCCAGCAGCTTGGGACAGAGTATCACAGATACGCAGTATTTT. Translated: CASSLGQSITDTQYF.

The chain has TRBV28 and TRBJ1-2; D gene uncertain. Deletions cut 4 bases from V and 6 bases from J, with 15 bases between. The CDR3 has 14 amino acids. The V gene's germline CDR1 is MDHEN and CDR2 SYDVKM. The CDR3 here is CASSSWREDDGYTF. CDR3 nucleotides: TGTGCCAGCAGTTCGTGGAGGGAAGATGATGGCTACACCTTC.

The CDR3 DNA reads as TGTGCCAGCTCACCGAGACAGGGCGGATCGTCTGGGGCCAACGTCCTGACTTTC. Its translation: CASSPRQGGSSGANVLTF. J is TRBJ2-6 and V is TRBV18; the match to TRBD1 covers 7 bases. Trimming took 3 bases from V and 1 from J; bases not matched to a gene: 9. The CDR3 spans 18 residues. Germline CDR1 reads KGHSH; CDR2 reads LQKENI.

The chain combines TRBV27 with TRBJ2-1, with 7 positions matching TRBD1. Unmatched junction bases numbered 9, after V lost 5 bases and J lost 5 bases. Germline-derived CDR1 and CDR2 are MNHEY and SMNVEV (reference sequence). This CDR3 region has 15 residues. The CDR3 loop reads CASSEERGPHNEQFF. DNA for the CDR3: TGTGCCAGCAGTGAGGAGAGGGGGCCACACAATGAGCAGTTCTTC.

The V gene is TRBV4-1, the J gene TRBJ1-1; tentatively, D is TRBD1 (6 bases). CDR3 length: 14 amino acids. Germline V lookup: CDR1 MGHRA, CDR2 YSYEKL. The V gene lost 0 bases and the J gene lost 10 bases, with 15 bases spanning the gap. CDR3 sequence (DNA): TGCGCCAGCAGCCAAGATGGCCAGGGGCCCCGAGCTTTCTTT. Protein: CASSQDGQGPRAFF.

V usage is TRBV7-3 and J usage is TRBJ2-2; 8 bases align to TRBD1. J was trimmed by 3 bases and V by 8 bases; bases with no gene match: 2. The CDR3 has 13 residues. From germline, CDR1 is SGHTA and CDR2 FQGTGA. CDR3 sequence (DNA): TGTGCCAGCCAGACAGGGGACACCGGGGAGCTGTTTTTT. This gives the protein CASQTGDTGELFF.

The V call is TRBV5-1, the J call TRBJ2-3, with D maybe TRBD1 (5 bases). Trimming took 1 base from V and 0 from J, leaving 9 bases between them. The CDR3 extends over 15 amino acids. CDR1 SGHRS and CDR2 YFSETQ come from the germline V gene. The CDR3 sequence is CASSLFQGSTDTQYF. CDR3 coding DNA: TGCGCCAGCAGCTTGTTTCAGGGTAGCACAGATACGCAGTATTTT.

The V gene is TRBV5-1, the J gene TRBJ2-7; 7 bases are shared with TRBD1. This CDR3 comprises 15 residues. CDR1 and CDR2 from the germline V gene are SGHRS and YFSETQ. Trimming took 3 bases from V and 3 from J; bases not matched to a gene: 9. The CDR3 DNA follows: TGCGCCAGCAGCTGGAAGACAGGGATTGGCTACGAGCAGTACTTC. Translated: CASSWKTGIGYEQYF.

The chain links TRBV2 to TRBJ2-6; possible D gene TRBD2, 6 bases. The CDR3 has 16 amino acids. The germline V gene has CDR1 SNHLY and CDR2 FYNNEI. Trimming stripped 5 bases from V and 5 bases from J, with 16 bases between. CDR3 coding DNA: TGTGCCAGCAGTTTCCGGACGGGGACTCGGGCCAACGTCCTGACTTTC. Translating it yields CASSFRTGTRANVLTF.

J is TRBJ2-1 and V is TRBV15, with D possibly TRBD1 on 5 matching bases. The V gene's germline CDR1 is LNHNV and CDR2 YYDKDF (reference sequence). V shed 0 bases and J shed 8 bases, with 11 bases lying between them. This CDR3 is 14 amino acids long. The CDR3 sequence: CATSRDRAADEQFF. CDR3 nucleotides: TGTGCCACCAGCAGAGACAGGGCCGCGGATGAGCAGTTCTTC.

The genes are TRBV6-1 and TRBJ2-1; the D is unclear. The CDR3 loop spans 15 amino acids. V was cut by 5 bases and J by 5 bases, with 16 bases left in between. Germline V lookup: CDR1 MNHNS, CDR2 SASEGT. DNA for the CDR3: TGTGCCAGCAGTCTTGCCATTGGAGTAAACAATGAGCAGTTCTTC. Translation: CASSLAIGVNNEQFF.